The 9 T cell receptor beta chains below come from one sample, sequenced in a study of identical twins. TCRdb recomputed calls from the 5' RACE reads with MiXCR, one row per CDR3 protein. The table shows 150,000 or so distinct CDR3 sequences, with approximately 3.5% occurring only once. Sequenced material: memory T cells sorted from blood. These receptors originate from a man aged 18 to 29 in good health.

This clonotype was seen repeatedly, ten times or more. The rearrangement joins TRBV28 to TRBJ1-5; D remains ambiguous. Germline assignment: CDR1 MDHEN and CDR2 SYDVKM. The V end was cut by 2 bases, the J end by 10 bases, with 9 bases between. CDR3 length equals 12 residues. The CDR3 spells CASSLVRSPQHF. The CDR3 bases are TGTGCCAGCAGTTTAGTTCGCAGCCCCCAGCATTTT.

This clonotype was found many times. V usage is TRBV18 and J usage is TRBJ1-2, with D uncertain. Looked up from germline, CDR1 is KGHSH and CDR2 is LQKENI. Trimming stripped 2 bases from V and 6 bases from J, with 7 bases between. The CDR3 runs to 12 residues. Written as DNA, the CDR3 is TGTGCCAGCTCACCAGAGGAAAATGGCTACACCTTC. Translated, it gives CASSPEENGYTF.

This clonotype was seen more than once but under ten times. The CDR3 DNA sequence: TGTGCCAGCAGCCCAGGAGGTTGGACAGGGGGCAAAAACATTCAGTACTTC. This translates into CASSPGGWTGGKNIQYF. The chain recombines TRBV3-1 with TRBJ2-4, with 10 positions matching TRBD1. The CDR3 has 17 amino acids. CDR1 and CDR2 from the germline V gene are LGHDT and YNNKEL (reference sequence). After removal of 4 bases from V and 3 bases from J, the junction contained 9 bases not matched to a gene. Full variable domain (remainder filled in from reference TRBV3-1 and TRBJ2-4): DTAVSQTPKYLVTQMGNDKSIKCEQNLGHDTMYWYKQDSKKFLKIMFSYNNKELIINETVPNRFSPKSPDKAHLNLHINSLELGDSAVYFCASSPGGWTGGKNIQYFGAGTRLSVL.

This clonotype was seen ten or more times. This chain joins TRBV10-3 and TRBJ2-7; TRBD1 matches 9 bases. With V trimmed by 4 bases and J by 3 bases, 4 bases remained unmatched. The CDR3 is 14 amino acids. Germline V CDR1 and CDR2: ENHRY, SYGVKD. Here the CDR3 reads CAISAGTGNYEQYF. DNA for the CDR3: TGTGCCATCAGTGCCGGGACAGGGAACTACGAGCAGTACTTC.

This clonotype showed up many times. This chain links TRBV11-2 with TRBJ1-2; TRBD1 matches at 8 bases. In germline, CDR1 is SGHAT, CDR2 FQNNGV. The V and J ends lost 6 bases and 0 bases, in that order; junction bases with no gene match: 3. This CDR3 comprises 14 residues. CDR3 nucleotide sequence: TGTGCCAGCAGGGCGACAGGGGCTAACTATGGCTACACCTTC. Residues: CASRATGANYGYTF. The variable domain in full, with the rest retrieved from reference TRBV11-2 and TRBJ1-2, is EAGVAQSPRYKIIEKRQSVAFWCNPISGHATLYWYQQILGQGPKLLIQFQNNGVVDDSQLPKDRFSAERLKGVDSTLKIQPAKLEDSAVYLCASRATGANYGYTFGSGTRLTVV.

This clonotype was recorded at least ten times. The J gene is TRBJ2-7, the V gene TRBV14, with 9 bases aligning to TRBD1. V gave up 2 bases and J gave up 1 base; unmatched junction bases: 3. This CDR3 contains 15 residues. CDR1 is SGHDN, CDR2 FVKESK, per germline. CDR3 in amino acids: CASSQTGGESYEQYF. Here the CDR3 DNA reads TGTGCCAGCAGCCAAACAGGGGGCGAGTCCTACGAGCAGTACTTC.

This clonotype was detected ten times or more. The rearrangement joins TRBV20-1 to TRBJ2-1; TRBD2 aligns across 14 bases. This CDR3 spans 16 amino acids. The V and J ends lost 2 bases and 9 bases, in that order; junction bases with no gene match: 9. The germline gives CDR1 DFQATT, CDR2 SNEGSKA (reference sequence). In nucleotides, the CDR3 is TGCAGTGCTAGACCCGGGACTAGCGGGAGTTGGGGTGAGCAGTTCTTC. It translates to CSARPGTSGSWGEQFF.

This clonotype has a count of ten or more. The chain couples TRBV20-1 to TRBJ2-1; D not certain. Deletions cut 0 bases from V and 4 bases from J, with 13 bases between. Germline CDR1 reads DFQATT; CDR2 reads SNEGSKA (reference sequence). The CDR3 totals 15 residues. The chain's CDR3 is CSARDVADNYNEQFF. CDR3 nucleotide sequence: TGCAGTGCTAGAGATGTAGCAGATAATTACAATGAGCAGTTCTTC.

In its sample, this clonotype was seen many times. This chain uses TRBV5-1 with TRBJ1-6; D uncertain. This CDR3 is 15 amino acids long. Germline V gene lookup returns CDR1 SGHRS and CDR2 YFSETQ. The V and J ends lost 0 bases and 7 bases respectively, with 11 bases between them. The CDR3 DNA is TGCGCCAGCAGCTTGGAGCAGAGGGCAAATTCACCCCTCCACTTT. Amino acids: CASSLEQRANSPLHF. Full variable domain (remainder filled in from reference TRBV5-1 and TRBJ1-6): KAGVTQTPRYLIKTRGQQVTLSCSPISGHRSVSWYQQTPGQGLQFLFEYFSETQRNKGNFPGRFSGRQFSNSRSEMNVSTLELGDSALYLCASSLEQRANSPLHFGNGTRLTVT.